The next 8 T cell receptor beta chains were all read from a single sample in a study of blood T cell repertoires in COVID-19. Repertoires were generated with immunoSEQ multiplex PCR, while TCRdb's copy carries only in-frame clones and drops some. The sample has 150,000 or so clones, 75% to 90% seen once. Sequencing was carried out using peripheral blood. These receptors all come from an elderly man with acute or convalescent COVID-19.

The chain combines TRBV14 with TRBJ2-1; tentatively, D is TRBD2 (6 bases). V lost 4 bases, J lost 10 bases, and 20 bases lay in between. This CDR3 is 15 amino acids long. CDR1 and CDR2 from the germline V gene are SGHDN and FVKESK. Here the CDR3 DNA reads TGTGCCAGCAGCCCCCAACTTGGAGGGGTCACCGAGCAGTTCTTC. Protein: CASSPQLGGVTEQFF.

The chain links TRBV5-6 to TRBJ1-2, with 7 bases that match TRBD1. With 2 bases clipped from V and 4 bases from J, the junction kept 5 bases outside the gene matches. In germline, CDR1 is SGHDT, CDR2 YYEEEE. The CDR3 sequence is 14 residues long. The CDR3 DNA sequence: TGTGCCAGCAGCTTTGACAGGGCCAGCTATGGCTACACCTTC. This encodes CASSFDRASYGYTF. The full variable domain, with the rest looked up from reference TRBV5-6 and TRBJ1-2, is DAGVTQSPTHLIKTRGQQVTLRCSPKSGHDTVSWYQQALGQGPQFIFQYYEEEERQRGNFPDRFSGHQFPNYSSELNVNALLLGDSALYLCASSFDRASYGYTFGSGTRLTVV.

The gene calls are TRBV7-2 and TRBJ2-1; tentatively, D is TRBD1 (5 bases). V was cut by 1 base and J by 12 bases, with 19 bases left in between. The CDR3 consists of 15 residues. The germline V gene has CDR1 SGHTA and CDR2 FQGNSA. Here the CDR3 DNA reads TGTGCCAGCAGCTTAGGACAGCTCGGGTCGAGAGCGCAGTTCTTC. Translating gives CASSLGQLGSRAQFF.

The V gene is TRBV3-1 (or the pseudogene TRBV3-2), the J gene TRBJ2-5; 10 nucleotides align to TRBD2. Germline-derived CDR1 and CDR2 are LGHDT and YNNKEL (reference sequence). This CDR3 contains 13 residues. V trimming: 11 bases; J trimming: 3 bases; junction bases outside the gene matches: 6. CDR3 in amino acids: CASGTSVKETQYF. Here the CDR3 DNA reads TGTGCCTCGGGGACTAGCGTCAAAGAGACCCAGTACTTC.

This sequence joins TRBV13 and TRBJ2-2; D gene unclear. Germline loops: CDR1 PRHDT, CDR2 FYEKMQ (reference sequence). The CDR3 has 14 amino acids. V gave up 5 bases and J gave up 4 bases, with 11 bases separating them. The CDR3 loop reads CASSPESRTGELFF. The CDR3 DNA reads TGTGCCAGCAGCCCCGAGTCGCGCACCGGGGAGCTGTTTTTT. Combining the CDR3 with reference TRBV13 and TRBJ2-2 gives the whole variable domain AAGVIQSPRHLIKEKRETATLKCYPIPRHDTVYWYQQGPGQDPQFLISFYEKMQSDKGSIPDRFSAQQFSDYHSELNMSSLELGDSALYFCASSPESRTGELFFGEGSRLTVL.

J is TRBJ2-4 and V is TRBV28; D gene uncertain. The V end lost 10 bases, the J end lost 0 bases, and 13 bases lay between the germline ends. The germline CDR1 and CDR2 sequences are MDHEN and SYDVKM. The CDR3 runs 14 residues. CDR3 in amino acids: CATETYRAKNIQYF. Written as DNA, the CDR3 is TGTGCCACAGAGACATACAGAGCCAAAAACATTCAGTACTTC.

The V call is TRBV2, the J call TRBJ1-1; D remains unclear. V lost 3 bases and J 11 bases, leaving 7 bases between the germline ends. Germline CDR1 is SNHLY and CDR2 is FYNNEI. This CDR3 comprises 10 residues. The CDR3: CASSDPVAFF. Here the CDR3 DNA reads TGTGCCAGCAGTGACCCGGTTGCTTTCTTT.

The chain recombines TRBV28 with TRBJ1-1, with D tentatively TRBD1 (6 bases). Trimming removed 3 bases at V and 1 base at J, with 15 bases between. CDR3 size: 16 residues. CDR1 and CDR2 (germline): MDHEN, SYDVKM. The CDR3 spells CASSFLGGLRNTEAFF. The CDR3 nucleotides read TGTGCCAGCAGTTTCCTCGGGGGGCTAAGGAACACTGAAGCTTTCTTT.